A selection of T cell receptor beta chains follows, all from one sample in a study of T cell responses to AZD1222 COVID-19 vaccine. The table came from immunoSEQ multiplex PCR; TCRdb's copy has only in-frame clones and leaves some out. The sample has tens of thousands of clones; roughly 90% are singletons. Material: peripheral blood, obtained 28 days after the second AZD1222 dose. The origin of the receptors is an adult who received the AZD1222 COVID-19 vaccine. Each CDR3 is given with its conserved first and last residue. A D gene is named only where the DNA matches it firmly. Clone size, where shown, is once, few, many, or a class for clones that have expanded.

CDR3aa: CASSESRGLGYEQYF
CDR3nt: TGTGCCAGCAGTGAATCAAGAGGGCTGGGCTACGAGCAGTACTTC
d_gene: -
j_gene: TRBJ2-7
v_gene: TRBV25-1
abundance: -

CDR3aa: CASSQDGTGINYGYTF
CDR3nt: TGCGCCAGCAGCCAAGATGGGACAGGGATTAACTATGGCTACACCTTC
d_gene: TRBD1
j_gene: TRBJ1-2
v_gene: TRBV4-3
abundance: -

CDR3aa: CASSRRPDGATVAGPNEQFF
CDR3nt: TGCGCCAGCAGCAGACGCCCGGACGGGGCGACAGTAGCCGGTCCCAATGAGCAGTTCTTC
d_gene: -
j_gene: TRBJ2-1
v_gene: TRBV5-1
abundance: -

CDR3aa: CASSANRGLGETQYF
CDR3nt: TGTGCCAGTAGTGCGAACAGGGGGCTGGGAGAGACCCAGTACTTC
d_gene: TRBD1
j_gene: TRBJ2-5
v_gene: TRBV19
abundance: -

CDR3aa: CASSSTDRANYNEQFF
CDR3nt: TGTGCCAGCAGCTCCACGGACAGGGCGAATTACAATGAGCAGTTCTTC
d_gene: TRBD1
j_gene: TRBJ2-1
v_gene: TRBV7-9
abundance: few

CDR3aa: CASSLGEGETQYF
CDR3nt: TGTGCCAGTAGTCTGGGAGAGGGAGAGACCCAGTACTTC
d_gene: -
j_gene: TRBJ2-5
v_gene: TRBV19
abundance: -

CDR3aa: CAIRDGTGGEKLFF
CDR3nt: TGTGCCATCAGAGATGGGACAGGGGGTGAAAAACTGTTTTTT
d_gene: TRBD1
j_gene: TRBJ1-4
v_gene: TRBV10-3
abundance: -

CDR3aa: CASSLNRDPAGEQFF
CDR3nt: TGTGCCAGCAGTTTGAACCGGGACCCCGCCGGGGAGCAGTTCTTC
d_gene: -
j_gene: TRBJ2-1
v_gene: TRBV27
abundance: -

CDR3aa: CATSDSSNTGELFF
CDR3nt: TGTGCCACCAGTGACAGTTCGAACACCGGGGAGCTGTTTTTT
d_gene: -
j_gene: TRBJ2-2
v_gene: TRBV24-1
abundance: -

CDR3aa: CASSPGTSGMNTGELFF
CDR3nt: TGTGCCAGCAGTCCCGGGACTAGCGGGATGAACACCGGGGAGCTGTTTTTT
d_gene: TRBD2
j_gene: TRBJ2-2
v_gene: TRBV27
abundance: -

CDR3aa: CASSYGAGASYEQYF
CDR3nt: TGTGCCAGCAGTTACGGGGCGGGAGCTAGCTACGAGCAGTACTTC
d_gene: TRBD2
j_gene: TRBJ2-7
v_gene: TRBV6-7
abundance: few

CDR3aa: CASSSASGSPQEQFF
CDR3nt: TGTGCCAGCAGCTCTGCTAGCGGGAGCCCTCAGGAGCAGTTCTTC
d_gene: TRBD2
j_gene: TRBJ2-1
v_gene: TRBV11-2
abundance: once

CDR3aa: CASGRQGGQETQYF
CDR3nt: TGTGCCAGCGGAAGACAGGGTGGGCAAGAGACCCAGTACTTC
d_gene: TRBD1
j_gene: TRBJ2-5
v_gene: TRBV6-5
abundance: -

CDR3aa: CSDLGEQAFFGGNEKLFF
CDR3nt: TGCAGCGATCTAGGGGAACAGGCCTTCTTCGGAGGTAATGAAAAACTGTTTTTT
d_gene: -
j_gene: TRBJ1-4
v_gene: TRBV29-1
abundance: -